The 23 T cell receptor beta chains given below trace back to one sample, sequenced in a study of blood T cell repertoires in COVID-19. Only in-frame clones appear in the TCRdb table, and some are missing; sequencing was by immunoSEQ multiplex PCR. The sample lists 120,000 to 150,000 clones; more than 80% were seen once. The sequenced material came from peripheral blood. These receptors originate from a woman older than 75 with acute or convalescent COVID-19.

The chain couples TRBV9 to TRBJ1-2; TRBD1 agrees at 7 bases. Germline CDR1 is SGDLS and CDR2 is YYNGEE. With V trimmed by 2 bases and J by 1 base, 2 bases remained unmatched. The CDR3 is 14 amino acids. The CDR3 coding sequence is TGTGCCAGCAGCGTGGGACAGAATAACTATGGCTACACCTTC. It specifies CASSVGQNNYGYTF.

The chain is built from TRBV7-9 and TRBJ2-7, with 9 bases matching TRBD2. The V and J ends lost 7 bases and 4 bases, in that order; junction bases with no gene match: 8. The CDR3 runs to 14 residues. Germline V gene sequence: CDR1 SEHNR, CDR2 FQNEAQ (reference sequence). The CDR3 here is CASTPKRGEYEQYF. CDR3 bases: TGTGCCAGCACACCTAAGCGGGGGGAGTACGAGCAGTACTTC. Combining the CDR3 with reference TRBV7-9 and TRBJ2-7 gives the whole variable domain DTGVSQNPRHKITKRGQNVTFRCDPISEHNRLYWYRQTLGQGPEFLTYFQNEAQLEKSRLLSDRFSAERPKGSFSTLEIQRTEQGDSAMYLCASTPKRGEYEQYFGPGTRLTVT.

This chain joins TRBV2 and TRBJ1-5; D perhaps matches TRBD1 (6 bases). Trimming took 6 bases from V and 4 from J, leaving 16 bases between them. The CDR3 extends over 15 amino acids. The V gene's germline CDR1 is SNHLY and CDR2 FYNNEI. This CDR3 reads CASSVIGQSNQPQHF. In DNA, the CDR3 is TGTGCCAGCAGCGTCATCGGACAGAGTAATCAGCCCCAGCATTTT. Variable domain in full (rest from reference TRBV2 and TRBJ1-5): EPEVTQTPSHQVTQMGQEVILRCVPISNHLYFYWYRQILGQKVEFLVSFYNNEISEKSEIFDDQFSVERPDGSNFTLKIRSTKLEDSAMYFCASSVIGQSNQPQHFGDGTRLSIL.

The chain joins TRBV11-2 to TRBJ2-5; D not resolved. Trimming shortened V by 3 bases and J by 5 bases, and 16 bases separated the two germline ends. CDR3 length: 15 residues. CDR1 SGHAT and CDR2 FQNNGV come from the germline V gene. Here the CDR3 DNA reads TGTGCCAGCAGCTTTTCCCTCCTCACGGTGGAGACCCAGTACTTC. Translation gives CASSFSLLTVETQYF. The full variable domain, with the rest looked up from reference TRBV11-2 and TRBJ2-5, is EAGVAQSPRYKIIEKRQSVAFWCNPISGHATLYWYQQILGQGPKLLIQFQNNGVVDDSQLPKDRFSAERLKGVDSTLKIQPAKLEDSAVYLCASSFSLLTVETQYFGPGTRLLVL.

This chain links TRBV30 with TRBJ2-7; 7 nucleotides line up with TRBD1. The germline CDR1 and CDR2 sequences are GTSNPN and SVGIG (reference sequence). The CDR3 has 13 residues. Trimming at V came to 4 bases and at J to 2 bases, leaving 5 bases not matched to a gene. The CDR3 loop is CAWTRQGAYEQYF. CDR3 coding DNA: TGTGCCTGGACCCGACAGGGAGCCTACGAGCAGTACTTC.

The CDR3 is CASSSQGYGYTF. The CDR3 DNA is TGTGCCAGCAGCTCACAGGGGTATGGCTACACCTTC. The genes are TRBV7-2 and TRBJ1-2, with 7 bases matching TRBD1. There are 12 residues in the CDR3. After removal of 4 bases from V and 5 bases from J, the junction contained 1 base not matched to a gene. Germline CDR1 SGHTA, CDR2 FQGNSA.

This clone was recorded once. The chain joins TRBV5-5 to TRBJ2-7; 7 bases match TRBD1. J was trimmed by 3 bases and V by 1 base; bases with no gene match: 4. The CDR3 length is 14 residues. Germline V lookup: CDR1 SGHKS, CDR2 YYEKEE (reference sequence). The CDR3 sequence is CASSLRTGDYEQYF. The CDR3 DNA is TGTGCCAGCAGCTTGAGAACAGGGGACTACGAGCAGTACTTC.

V usage is TRBV12-5 and J usage is TRBJ2-2; no clear D. This CDR3 spans 12 amino acids. In germline, CDR1 is LGHNT, CDR2 FRNRAP. V dropped 6 bases and J dropped 3 bases, with 5 bases sitting between them. CDR3 bases: TGTGCTAGTGGCTTAGACACCGGGGAGCTGTTTTTT. This gives the protein CASGLDTGELFF.

The gene calls are TRBV2 and TRBJ2-5, with D tentatively TRBD1 (5 bases). CDR3 size: 12 residues. The ends were cut back, 6 bases at V and 2 bases at J, with 7 bases in the middle. Germline V gene lookup returns CDR1 SNHLY and CDR2 FYNNEI. CDR3 DNA: TGTGCCAGCAGCCGACAGCAAGAGACCCAGTACTTC. The encoded protein is CASSRQQETQYF.

The chain recombines TRBV7-2 with TRBJ1-3; D remains unclear. Trimming left V 4 bases short and J 4 bases short, with 17 bases between. CDR1 is SGHTA and CDR2 is FQGNSA in the germline V gene. The CDR3 extends over 16 amino acids. This CDR3 is CASSSLHLPGGNTIYF. DNA for the CDR3: TGTGCCAGCAGCTCCCTACACCTCCCGGGAGGAAACACCATATATTTT.

The rearrangement uses TRBV19 and TRBJ1-1; D ambiguous. The CDR3 contains 15 residues. Deletions cut 3 bases from V and 1 base from J, with 12 bases between. Germline V gene data show CDR1 as LNHDA and CDR2 as SQIVND (reference sequence). The CDR3 sequence is CASSIDSMRNTEAFF. CDR3 sequence (DNA): TGTGCCAGTAGTATCGATTCCATGAGGAACACTGAAGCTTTCTTT.

The rearrangement links TRBV9 to TRBJ1-1; no firm D call. The CDR3 consists of 13 residues. The germline V and J ends were trimmed by 5 bases and 7 bases, with 15 bases remaining between them. The germline gives CDR1 SGDLS, CDR2 YYNGEE. The CDR3: CASSPTVLGEAFF. The CDR3 DNA reads TGTGCCAGCAGTCCTACAGTACTCGGTGAAGCTTTCTTT.

In its sample, this clone was seen once. The chain uses TRBV5-1 and TRBJ1-4; D is undetermined. In germline, CDR1 is SGHRS, CDR2 YFSETQ. V gave up 1 base and J gave up 8 bases, with 12 bases separating them. The CDR3 has 14 residues. The CDR3 loop is CASSLIGDGEKLFF. Written as DNA, the CDR3 is TGCGCCAGCAGCTTGATCGGGGATGGAGAAAAACTGTTTTTT.

The chain joins TRBV6-5 to TRBJ1-6, with a tentative D call TRBD1 (5 bases). Germline V CDR1 and CDR2: MNHEY, SVGAGI. The germline V and J ends were trimmed by 1 base and 10 bases, with 17 bases remaining between them. CDR3 size: 16 residues. The DNA of the CDR3 is TGTGCCAGCAGTTACTGGGTGAGGGACTCTAAATCACCCCTCCACTTT. It codes for CASSYWVRDSKSPLHF.

For this clone: The same CDR3 can be traced to other DNA sequences in this sample. The chain combines TRBV5-1 with TRBJ2-3, with D possibly being TRBD2 (5 bases). Germline loops: CDR1 SGHRS, CDR2 YFSETQ. This CDR3 spans 15 amino acids. V was trimmed by 0 bases and J by 0 bases, leaving 8 bases between them. CDR3 sequence reads: CASSLDPGSTDTQYF. The CDR3 nucleotides are TGCGCCAGCAGCTTGGATCCGGGGAGCACAGATACGCAGTATTTT.

The chain recombines TRBV2 with TRBJ1-6, with D maybe TRBD1 (5 bases). The germline V gene encodes CDR1 SNHLY and CDR2 FYNNEI. This CDR3 spans 13 amino acids. Trimming removed 10 bases at V and 4 bases at J, with 11 bases between. In nucleotides, the CDR3 is TGTGCCACCACTCAGGGTTATAATTCACCCCTCCACTTT. This gives the protein CATTQGYNSPLHF.

The chain joins TRBV7-2 to TRBJ2-5; D might be TRBD2 (5 bases). This CDR3 is built from 16 residues. Trimming shortened V by 2 bases and J by 5 bases, and 18 bases separated the two germline ends. The germline V gene encodes CDR1 SGHTA and CDR2 FQGNSA. The CDR3 protein is CASSLNRPSTGETQYF. CDR3 coding DNA: TGTGCCAGCAGCTTAAATAGACCTTCCACGGGGGAGACCCAGTACTTC.

About this clone itself: Germline and junction disagree at one end, which may indicate a read error. The chain couples TRBV19 to TRBJ2-7; 13 bases match TRBD2. This CDR3 is 15 amino acids long. Germline V gene sequence: CDR1 LNHDA, CDR2 SQIVND (reference sequence). The CDR3 DNA is TGTGCCACCCGCGGACTAGCGGGGGCGTCATACGGGCAGTACTTC. The encoded protein is CATRGLAGASYGQYF.

This clone was recorded once. This rearrangement joins TRBV3-1 (or the pseudogene TRBV3-2) to TRBJ1-2; TRBD1 aligns across 7 bases. This CDR3 has 15 amino acids. Germline values: CDR1 LGHDT, CDR2 YNNKEL (reference sequence). V was clipped by 3 bases and J by 4 bases; unmatched bases: 8. The CDR3 DNA reads as TGTGCCAGCAGCCAGGCTGGGACAGCCTCCTATGGCTACACCTTC. Translation: CASSQAGTASYGYTF.

This clone occurred a few times. The gene calls are TRBV5-1 and TRBJ1-4, with 9 bases aligning to TRBD1. Losses at the gene ends were 0 bases for V and 6 bases for J; bases not matched to a gene: 0. The CDR3 length is 14 residues. Germline V gene sequence: CDR1 SGHRS, CDR2 YFSETQ. The DNA for the CDR3 is TGCGCCAGCAGCTTGGACAGGGGGCATGAAAAACTGTTTTTT. Translated, it gives CASSLDRGHEKLFF.

The CDR3 here is CASSLGRSGTEAFF. The DNA of the CDR3 is TGCGCCAGCAGCTTGGGCAGGTCGGGGACTGAAGCTTTCTTT. The V and J genes are TRBV5-1 and TRBJ1-1, with D unresolved. Per the germline V gene, CDR1 is SGHRS and CDR2 is YFSETQ. There are 14 residues in the CDR3. The V end lost 0 bases, the J end lost 5 bases, and 11 bases lay between the germline ends.

V and J are TRBV9 and TRBJ1-4, with TRBD1 matching over 10 bases. Germline values: CDR1 SGDLS, CDR2 YYNGEE. The CDR3 runs 15 residues. V dropped 2 bases and J dropped 7; count of bases not matched to a gene: 5. CDR3 region: CASSVDRGAGEKLFF. The CDR3 DNA reads as TGTGCCAGCAGCGTGGACAGGGGGGCGGGTGAAAAACTGTTTTTT.

The chain links TRBV6-5 to TRBJ1-2, with D perhaps matching TRBD1 (5 bases). The CDR3 totals 14 residues. Germline CDR1 MNHEY, CDR2 SVGAGI. Trimming took off 6 bases at V and 4 bases at J, with 15 bases between the two ends. CDR3 sequence (DNA): TGTGCCAGCAGGCCCGGGGGGAGGTCCTATGGCTACACCTTC. Encoded protein: CASRPGGRSYGYTF.